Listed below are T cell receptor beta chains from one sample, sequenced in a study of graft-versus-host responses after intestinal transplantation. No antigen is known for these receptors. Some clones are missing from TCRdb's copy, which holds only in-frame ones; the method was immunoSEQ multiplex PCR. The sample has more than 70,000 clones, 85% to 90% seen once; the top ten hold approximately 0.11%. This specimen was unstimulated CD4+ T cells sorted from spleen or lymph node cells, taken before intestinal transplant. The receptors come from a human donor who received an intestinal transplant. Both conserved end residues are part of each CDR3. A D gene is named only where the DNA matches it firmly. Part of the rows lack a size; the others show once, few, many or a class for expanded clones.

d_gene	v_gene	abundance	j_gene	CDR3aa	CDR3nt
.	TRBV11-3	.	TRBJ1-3	CASSSGPGTGNTIYF	TGTGCCAGCAGCTCCGGTCCGGGTACTGGAAACACCATATATTTT
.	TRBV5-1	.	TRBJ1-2	CASSWGGAAPGYTF	TGCGCCAGCAGCTGGGGAGGGGCAGCGCCCGGCTACACCTTC
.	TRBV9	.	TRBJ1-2	CASSATDGYTF	TGTGCCAGCAGCGCGACAGATGGCTACACCTTC
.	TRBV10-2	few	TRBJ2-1	CASSDPGLSNEQFF	TGCGCCAGCAGTGACCCCGGACTCTCCAATGAGCAGTTCTTC
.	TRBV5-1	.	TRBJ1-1	CASSLVRDTEAFF	TGCGCCAGCAGCTTGGTTCGGGACACTGAAGCTTTCTTT
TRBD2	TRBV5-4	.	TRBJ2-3	CASSSRSLAGGLVDTQYF	TGTGCCAGCAGCTCCCGCTCCCTAGCGGGGGGGCTGGTAGATACGCAGTATTTT
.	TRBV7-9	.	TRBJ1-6	CASSLDRPGGLYNSPLHF	TGTGCCAGCAGCTTAGACCGCCCAGGTGGGCTCTATAATTCACCCCTCCACTTT
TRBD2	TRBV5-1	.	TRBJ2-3	CASSPAGGPTDTQYF	TGCGCCAGCAGTCCAGCGGGGGGGCCCACAGATACGCAGTATTTT
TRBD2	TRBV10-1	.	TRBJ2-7	CASKNAGTSDAYEQYF	TGCGCCAGCAAAAACGCCGGGACTAGCGACGCCTACGAGCAGTACTTC
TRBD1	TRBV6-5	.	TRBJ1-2	CASSYGGQGVYGYTF	TGTGCCAGCAGTTACGGGGGACAGGGCGTCTATGGCTACACCTTC
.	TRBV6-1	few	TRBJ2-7	CASSRKIQGGEQYF	TGTGCCAGCAGCCGGAAGATACAGGGCGGCGAGCAGTACTTC
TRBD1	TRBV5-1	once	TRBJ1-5	CASSFNTGDQPQHF	TGCGCCAGCAGCTTTAACACAGGGGATCAGCCCCAGCATTTT
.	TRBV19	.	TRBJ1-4	CASSMGGIGEKLFF	TGTGCCAGTAGTATGGGGGGGATTGGGGAAAAACTGTTTTTT
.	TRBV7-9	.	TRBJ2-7	CASSFGGGSYEQYF	TGTGCCAGCAGCTTTGGAGGCGGCTCCTACGAGCAGTACTTC
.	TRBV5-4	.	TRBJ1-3	CASTTGSGNTIYF	TGTGCCAGCACGACAGGATCTGGAAACACCATATATTTT
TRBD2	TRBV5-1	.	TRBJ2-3	CASKGLAGAITDTQYF	TGCGCCAGCAAGGGACTAGCGGGGGCCATAACAGATACGCAGTATTTT
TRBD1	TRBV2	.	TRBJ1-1	CARGGDTEAFF	TGTGCCAGAGGGGGCGACACTGAAGCTTTCTTT
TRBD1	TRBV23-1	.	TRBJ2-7	CASSPRDRASYEQYF	TGCGCCAGCAGTCCCCGGGACAGGGCCTCCTACGAGCAGTACTTC
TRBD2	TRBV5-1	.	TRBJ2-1	CASSLAGGPSYNEQFF	TGCGCCAGCAGCTTAGCGGGGGGGCCTTCCTACAATGAGCAGTTCTTC
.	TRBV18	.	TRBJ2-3	CASSFSGAAGTDTQYF	TGTGCCAGCTCATTTTCAGGGGCGGCAGGCACAGATACGCAGTATTTT
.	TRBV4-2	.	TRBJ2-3	CASSQQTSTQYF	TGTGCCAGCAGCCAACAAACTTCCACGCAGTATTTT
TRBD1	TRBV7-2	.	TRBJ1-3	CASSIPGQGTISGNTIYF	TGTGCCAGCAGCATTCCGGGACAGGGAACGATCTCTGGAAACACCATATATTTT
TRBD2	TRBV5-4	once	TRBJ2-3	CASSDQSGTTTNTQYF	TGTGCCAGCAGCGATCAAAGCGGGACCACCACAAATACGCAGTATTTT
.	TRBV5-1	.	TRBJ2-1	CASSPQGGLTYNEQFF	TGCGCCAGCAGCCCCCAAGGCGGGCTCACCTACAATGAGCAGTTCTTC
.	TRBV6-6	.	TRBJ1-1	CASNPGREPGFSEAFF	TGTGCCAGCAACCCCGGCCGGGAACCCGGGTTTTCTGAAGCTTTCTTT
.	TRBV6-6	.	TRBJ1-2	CASSYSGTTDYGYTF	TGTGCCAGCAGTTACTCGGGGACAACTGACTATGGCTACACCTTC
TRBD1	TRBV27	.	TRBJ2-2	CASSLGRGLFSTGELFF	TGTGCCAGCAGTTTAGGCAGGGGGCTATTTAGTACCGGGGAGCTGTTTTTT
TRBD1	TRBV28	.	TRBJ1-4	CASSQATGGVVNEKLFF	TGTGCCAGCAGCCAAGCGACAGGGGGCGTAGTCAATGAAAAACTGTTTTTT
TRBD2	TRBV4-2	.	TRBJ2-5	CASSQGSGGAGETQYF	TGTGCCAGCAGCCAAGGAAGCGGGGGGGCCGGAGAGACCCAGTACTTC
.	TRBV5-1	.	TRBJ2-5	CASSIQSQVQETQYF	TGCGCCAGCAGCATACAATCCCAGGTACAAGAGACCCAGTACTTC
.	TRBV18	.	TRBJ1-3	CASSPPGGSGNTIYF	TGTGCCAGCTCACCACCGGGGGGCTCTGGAAACACCATATATTTT
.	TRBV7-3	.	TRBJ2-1	CASSSYGGRNNEQFF	TGTGCCAGCAGCTCGTACGGGGGACGTAACAATGAGCAGTTCTTC
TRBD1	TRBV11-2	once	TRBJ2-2	CASNVPGQGSGTGELFF	TGTGCCAGCAACGTCCCGGGACAGGGGTCGGGCACCGGGGAGCTGTTTTTT
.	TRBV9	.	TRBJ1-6	CASSLVGGSGNSPLHF	TGTGCCAGCAGCCTAGTTGGGGGGTCGGGAAATTCACCCCTCCACTTT
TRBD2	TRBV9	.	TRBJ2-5	CASSGLAGGLTQYF	TGTGCCAGCAGCGGACTAGCGGGGGGGCTGACCCAGTACTTC
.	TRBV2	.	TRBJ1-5	CASGGDNQPQHF	TGTGCCAGCGGGGGCGACAATCAGCCCCAGCATTTT
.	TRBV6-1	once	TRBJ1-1	CASRLNQGNTEAFF	TGTGCCAGCAGACTAAACCAGGGGAACACTGAAGCTTTCTTT
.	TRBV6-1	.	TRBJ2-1	CASSASGLYNEQFF	TGTGCCAGCAGTGCATCTGGACTGTACAATGAGCAGTTCTTC
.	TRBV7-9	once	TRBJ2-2	CASTRGGDMNTGELFF	TGTGCCAGCACCCGAGGGGGGGACATGAACACCGGGGAGCTGTTTTTT
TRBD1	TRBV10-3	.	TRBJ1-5	CAIRGTDNQPQHF	TGTGCCATCAGGGGGACAGACAATCAGCCCCAGCATTTT
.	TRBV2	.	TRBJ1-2	CASSESTGYYGYTF	TGTGCCAGCAGTGAATCGACAGGATACTATGGCTACACCTTC
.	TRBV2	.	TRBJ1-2	CASSPPTQNYGYTF	TGTGCCAGCAGCCCCCCGACACAGAACTATGGCTACACCTTC
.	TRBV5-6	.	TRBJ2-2	CASSLYPGELFF	TGTGCCAGCAGCTTGTATCCCGGGGAGCTGTTTTTT
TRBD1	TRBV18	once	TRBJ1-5	CASSPGTGRNQPQHF	TGTGCCAGCTCACCCGGGACAGGCCGCAATCAGCCCCAGCATTTT
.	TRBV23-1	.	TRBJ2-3	CASRRGRGPTDTQYF	TGCGCCAGCCGCCGTGGCAGGGGACCCACAGATACGCAGTATTTT
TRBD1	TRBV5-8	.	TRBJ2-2	CASRLEAFTGGPGELFF	TGTGCCAGCAGGCTGGAGGCCTTTACAGGGGGCCCCGGGGAGCTGTTTTTT
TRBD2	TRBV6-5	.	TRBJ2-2	CASSLSGGGELFF	TGTGCCAGCAGCCTTAGCGGGGGTGGGGAGCTGTTTTTT
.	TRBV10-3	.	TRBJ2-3	CAISGGTDTQYF	TGTGCCATCAGCGGGGGCACAGATACGCAGTATTTT
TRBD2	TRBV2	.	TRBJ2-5	CASEGRGTPETQYF	TGTGCCTCCGAGGGGCGGGGGACCCCAGAGACCCAGTACTTC
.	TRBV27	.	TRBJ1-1	CASSLGRRWGTEAFF	TGTGCCAGCAGTTTAGGGAGGCGGTGGGGCACTGAAGCTTTCTTT
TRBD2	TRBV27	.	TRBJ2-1	CASSAPGTRYGNEQFF	TGTGCCAGCAGTGCCCCCGGGACTAGATATGGGAATGAGCAGTTCTTC
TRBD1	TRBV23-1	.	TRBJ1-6	CASSHPNPTGVGNSPLHF	TGCGCCAGCAGTCACCCGAACCCGACAGGGGTAGGTAATTCACCCCTCCACTTT
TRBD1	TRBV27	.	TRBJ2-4	CASSPQGWNIQYF	TGTGCCAGCAGCCCACAGGGGTGGAACATTCAGTACTTC